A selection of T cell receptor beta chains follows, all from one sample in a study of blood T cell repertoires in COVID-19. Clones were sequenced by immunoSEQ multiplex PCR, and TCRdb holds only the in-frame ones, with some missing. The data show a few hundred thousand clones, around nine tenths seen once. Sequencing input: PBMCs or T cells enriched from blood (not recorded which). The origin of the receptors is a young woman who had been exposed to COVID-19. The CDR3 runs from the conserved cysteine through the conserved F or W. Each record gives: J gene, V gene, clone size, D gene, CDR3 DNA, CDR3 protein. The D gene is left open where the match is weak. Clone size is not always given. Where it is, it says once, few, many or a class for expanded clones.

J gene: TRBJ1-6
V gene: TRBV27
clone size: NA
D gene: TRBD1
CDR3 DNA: TGTGCCAGCAGTTTGCGACAGGGCGGTTCACCCCTCCACTTT
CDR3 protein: CASSLRQGGSPLHF

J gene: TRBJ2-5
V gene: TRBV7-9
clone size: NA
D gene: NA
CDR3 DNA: TGTGCCAGCAGCTTAGACGTACAGGTTACCCAGTACTTC
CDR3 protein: CASSLDVQVTQYF

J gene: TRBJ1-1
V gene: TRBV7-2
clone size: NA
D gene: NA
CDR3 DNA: TGTGCCAGCAGCTTCGCAGGTAACACTGAAGCTTTCTTT
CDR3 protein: CASSFAGNTEAFF

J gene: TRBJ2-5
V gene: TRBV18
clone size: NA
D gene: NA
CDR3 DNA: TGTGCCAGCTCACGAGGGCTGGGAGTACAAGAGACCCAGTACTTC
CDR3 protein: CASSRGLGVQETQYF

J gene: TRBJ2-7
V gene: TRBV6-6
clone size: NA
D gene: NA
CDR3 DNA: TGTGCCAGCAGTTACACAGGGTACGAGCAGTACTTC
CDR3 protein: CASSYTGYEQYF

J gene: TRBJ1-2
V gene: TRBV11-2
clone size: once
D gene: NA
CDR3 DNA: TGTGCCAGCTCCCGGACAGCACAAGCTAACTATGGCTACACCTTC
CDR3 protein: CASSRTAQANYGYTF

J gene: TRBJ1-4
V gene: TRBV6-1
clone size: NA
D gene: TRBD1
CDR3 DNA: TGTGCCAGCAGTGCCCACGGACAGGGCGAAGGGGAAAAACTGTTTTTT
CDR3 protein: CASSAHGQGEGEKLFF

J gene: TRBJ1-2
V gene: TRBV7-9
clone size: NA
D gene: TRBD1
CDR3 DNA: TGTGCCAGCAGCCGTACAGGGGGTGAGGGCTATGGCTACACCTTC
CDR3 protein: CASSRTGGEGYGYTF

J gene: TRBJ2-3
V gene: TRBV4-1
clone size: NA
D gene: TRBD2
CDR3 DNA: TGCGCCAGCAGCCAAGGACTAGCGGAGAGTTTGGATACGCAGTATTTT
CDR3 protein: CASSQGLAESLDTQYF

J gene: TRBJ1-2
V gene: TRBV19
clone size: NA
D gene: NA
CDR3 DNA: TGTGCCAGTAGTCCGGGAACTTCCTATGGCTACACCTTC
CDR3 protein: CASSPGTSYGYTF

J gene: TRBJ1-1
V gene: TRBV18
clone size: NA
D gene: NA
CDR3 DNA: TGTGCCAGCTCACCTCTCGGACGGGGAGGAAACACTGAAGCTTTCTTT
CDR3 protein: CASSPLGRGGNTEAFF

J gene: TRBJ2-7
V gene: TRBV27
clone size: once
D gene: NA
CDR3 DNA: TGTGCCAGCAGCCGACTAGGTCCCTACGAGCAGTACTTC
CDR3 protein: CASSRLGPYEQYF